This T cell receptor (beta chain) was sequenced for a study of T cell repertoires in cytomegalovirus infection. Across the study: It was the public TCR beta signatures that indicated both CMV infection and matching HLA type. Findings and limits, study-wide: Cumulative public TCR beta family frequency identified carriers of CMV plus the relevant HLA.

One entry per CDR3 protein, called by TCRdb with MiXCR from the reads. The top ten clones hold around 13% of a sample with 650,000 to 850,000 distinct CDR3 sequences, roughly 29% of them seen once. There are a few counts of this clonotype. Its matching antigen is unknown. The V and J ends lost 6 bases and 5 bases respectively, with 19 bases between them. CDR3 length: 15 amino acids. The germline V gene has CDR1 DFQATT and CDR2 SNEGSKA (reference sequence). This material consisted of cultured CD8+ T cells from PBMCs, taken from culture after CMV antigen stimulation. The clonotype comes from a human donor in good health (CMV status not recorded). Some clones in this sample may be carry-over from other donors' samples. The chain combines TRBV20-1 with TRBJ1-4; TRBD1 is a possible D gene (5 bases). The CDR3 spells CSARDDRLRNEKLFF. The CDR3 DNA is TGCAGTGCCAGGGACGATCGCCTTCGGAATGAAAAACTGTTTTTT.